The T cell receptor (beta chain) described here comes from a study of blood T cell repertoires in COVID-19. As originally analysed: Nucleated cell number was recorded as an estimate derived from reference gene primer amplification. The protocol was immunoSEQ multiplex PCR, while the TCRdb copy is restricted to in-frame clones and leaves out a portion. V and J calls plus clone size are reproduced from that table; the DNA served to infer D and trimming. The sample includes about 83,000 clones, roughly 82% of them seen just once. The ends were cut back, 3 bases at V and 1 base at J, with 11 bases in the middle. CDR1 and CDR2 (germline): SGDLS, YYNGEE. The CDR3 totals 15 residues.

The material sequenced was peripheral blood. The TCR sequence derives from a man aged 45-60 years with active COVID-19. V usage is TRBV9 and J usage is TRBJ2-1, with D perhaps matching TRBD2 (5 bases). Here the CDR3 DNA reads TGTGCCAGCAGCGCGGCGGGCTCTTCCTACAATGAGCAGTTCTTC. This sequence encodes CASSAAGSSYNEQFF.